Listed below are T cell receptor beta chains from one sample, sequenced in a study of blood T cell repertoires in COVID-19. This table comes from immunoSEQ multiplex PCR, and its TCRdb copy is limited to in-frame clones, with some not included. The repertoire holds some 370,000 clones, with almost 90% as singletons. Material for sequencing was peripheral blood. The receptors derive from a man younger than 35 with active or convalescent COVID-19. CDR3s include the opening cysteine and the closing phenylalanine or tryptophan. D genes are given only for firm matches. The size entry is marked missing in some rows and otherwise reads once, few, many or a size class.

J: TRBJ1-5
V: TRBV15
D: -
size: once
length: 16
DNA: TGTGCCACCAGCAGACAAGAGATGGTGGGCAATCAGCCCCAGCATTTT
CDR3: CATSRQEMVGNQPQHF

J: TRBJ1-2
V: TRBV27
D: -
size: -
length: 16
DNA: TGTGCCAGCAGTTTAAGGGAGTCAGGATACCCCTATGGCTACACCTTC
CDR3: CASSLRESGYPYGYTF

J: TRBJ1-6
V: TRBV18
D: -
size: -
length: 15
DNA: TGTGCCAGCTCACCACCTGAGGGGGTTGATTCACCCCTCCACTTT
CDR3: CASSPPEGVDSPLHF

J: TRBJ2-5
V: TRBV3-1/TRBV3-2
D: -
size: -
length: 14
DNA: TGTGCCAGCAGCCAACTACGACTAAGGGAGACCCAGTACTTC
CDR3: CASSQLRLRETQYF

J: TRBJ1-2
V: TRBV29-1
D: TRBD1
size: -
length: 14
DNA: TGCAGCGTTGAGGGCAGGGGGCGCGGCTATGGCTACACCTTC
CDR3: CSVEGRGRGYGYTF

J: TRBJ1-4
V: TRBV9
D: TRBD1
size: -
length: 22
DNA: TGTGCCAGCAGCCCTCCAGCAAGTCGGGACAGGGGGCTGATCGCAACTAATGAAAAACTGTTTTTT
CDR3: CASSPPASRDRGLIATNEKLFF

J: TRBJ2-5
V: TRBV19
D: TRBD1
size: -
length: 14
DNA: TGTGCCAGTAGTACACTGGACAGGGGGGGGACCCAGTACTTC
CDR3: CASSTLDRGGTQYF

J: TRBJ2-1
V: TRBV7-3
D: TRBD2
size: -
length: 15
DNA: TGTGCCAGCAGCGTACTAGCGGGGGACTACAATGAGCAGTTCTTC
CDR3: CASSVLAGDYNEQFF

J: TRBJ2-7
V: TRBV30
D: TRBD2
size: once
length: 14
DNA: TGTGCCTGGACGGATAGTAGCGGGAGGTACGAGCAGTACTTC
CDR3: CAWTDSSGRYEQYF

J: TRBJ1-5
V: TRBV9
D: TRBD1
size: -
length: 15
DNA: TGTGCCAGCAGCTCATCAGGGGGTTTGAATCAGCCCCAGCATTTT
CDR3: CASSSSGGLNQPQHF

J: TRBJ2-7
V: TRBV7-8
D: TRBD2
size: -
length: 13
DNA: TGTGCCAGCAGCTTAGTAGCGGGGGGCGAGCAGTACTTC
CDR3: CASSLVAGGEQYF

J: TRBJ1-5
V: TRBV7-2
D: TRBD1
size: once
length: 14
DNA: TGTGCCAGCAGCCTGGACAGGGGGGATCAGCCCCAGCATTTT
CDR3: CASSLDRGDQPQHF

J: TRBJ2-7
V: TRBV30
D: TRBD1
size: -
length: 14
DNA: TGTGCCTGGAGTGGGCAGGGGGTATCCTACGAGCAGTACTTC
CDR3: CAWSGQGVSYEQYF

J: TRBJ2-7
V: TRBV5-5
D: -
size: -
length: 13
DNA: TGTGCCAGCAGCCCCGGGGAAATCTACGAGCAGTACTTC
CDR3: CASSPGEIYEQYF

J: TRBJ2-1
V: TRBV20-1
D: -
size: -
length: 15
DNA: TGCAGTGCTAGTCGTCAGCGGACCTCCTACAATGAGCAGTTCTTC
CDR3: CSASRQRTSYNEQFF

J: TRBJ1-6
V: TRBV5-1
D: TRBD1
size: -
length: 14
DNA: TGCGCCAGCAGCCTAAACAGGGGCTATTCACCCCTCCACTTT
CDR3: CASSLNRGYSPLHF

J: TRBJ2-3
V: TRBV2
D: TRBD1
size: -
length: 12
DNA: TGTGCCAGCAGTGTGGGACAGGGGGGAAGACGGTTT
CDR3: CASSVGQGGRRF

J: TRBJ2-5
V: TRBV6-2/TRBV6-3
D: -
size: -
length: 13
DNA: TGTGCCAGCAGTTACTATCCGGGAGAGACCCAGTACTTC
CDR3: CASSYYPGETQYF

J: TRBJ2-3
V: TRBV4-2
D: -
size: -
length: 17
DNA: TGTGCCAGCAGCCAAACACCGCTCGGGGGACCCACAGATACGCAGTATTTT
CDR3: CASSQTPLGGPTDTQYF

J: TRBJ1-6
V: TRBV4-2
D: TRBD1
size: -
length: 16
DNA: TGTGCCAGCAGCCAGGAAACAGGGGCCCTTAATTCACCCCTCCACTTT
CDR3: CASSQETGALNSPLHF

J: TRBJ2-3
V: TRBV7-2
D: -
size: few
length: 13
DNA: TGTGCCAGCAGCTTAATGTCGGACAGTTTACATCTATTT
CDR3: CASSLMSDSLHLF

J: TRBJ1-2
V: TRBV27
D: TRBD1
size: -
length: 16
DNA: TGTGCCAGCAGTTTACGACGACAGGGACGTAACTATGGCTACACCTTC
CDR3: CASSLRRQGRNYGYTF

J: TRBJ2-6
V: TRBV7-9
D: TRBD1
size: -
length: 19
DNA: TGTGCCAGCAGCTGGCCACGGGGACAGGGGGCCTCTGGGGCCAACGTCCTGACTTTC
CDR3: CASSWPRGQGASGANVLTF

J: TRBJ1-1
V: TRBV7-9
D: -
size: once
length: 12
DNA: TGTGCCAGCAGCTCTAGTGGCCTCGGGGCTTTCTTT
CDR3: CASSSSGLGAFF

J: TRBJ1-3
V: TRBV7-3
D: -
size: once
length: 15
DNA: TGTGCCAGCAGCCTGTCCGGGACAACCGGAAACACCATATATTTT
CDR3: CASSLSGTTGNTIYF

J: TRBJ1-1
V: TRBV13
D: TRBD1
size: -
length: 14
DNA: TGTGCCAGCAGCTTCAGGGGGCTGGGCACTGAAGCTTTCTTT
CDR3: CASSFRGLGTEAFF

J: TRBJ2-3
V: TRBV28
D: TRBD1
size: -
length: 16
DNA: TGTGCCAGCAGTCCCCGGACAGGGCGGTCACCAGATACGCAGTATTTT
CDR3: CASSPRTGRSPDTQYF

J: TRBJ2-5
V: TRBV29-1
D: TRBD2
size: -
length: 15
DNA: TGCAGCGTAGGTTCCTTACTAGCGGCACAGGGGACCCAGTACTTC
CDR3: CSVGSLLAAQGTQYF

J: TRBJ2-2
V: TRBV5-1
D: -
size: -
length: 14
DNA: TGCGCCAGCAGCTTGGGGACTAACACCGGGGAGCTGTTTTTT
CDR3: CASSLGTNTGELFF

J: TRBJ1-5
V: TRBV18
D: -
size: -
length: 13
DNA: TGTGCCAGCTCAACCCAGGTAGATCAGCCCCAGCATTTT
CDR3: CASSTQVDQPQHF

J: TRBJ1-2
V: TRBV9
D: TRBD1
size: -
length: 19
DNA: TGTGCCAGCAGCGTAGATTGGGGAAGAGACAGGGGGCTTGGCTATGGCTACACCTTC
CDR3: CASSVDWGRDRGLGYGYTF

J: TRBJ2-7
V: TRBV11-3
D: TRBD1
size: -
length: 15
DNA: TGTGCCAGCAGGTACCCGGGACAGTCAACGGGGGAGCAGTACTTC
CDR3: CASRYPGQSTGEQYF

J: TRBJ1-1
V: TRBV28
D: TRBD1
size: -
length: 15
DNA: TGTGCCAGCAGGGGTTGGACAGGGGGGAACACTGAAGCTTTCTTT
CDR3: CASRGWTGGNTEAFF

J: TRBJ2-1
V: TRBV4-2
D: -
size: -
length: 14
DNA: TGTGCCAGCAGCCAGGGGGGGCCCTACAATGAGCAGTTCTTC
CDR3: CASSQGGPYNEQFF